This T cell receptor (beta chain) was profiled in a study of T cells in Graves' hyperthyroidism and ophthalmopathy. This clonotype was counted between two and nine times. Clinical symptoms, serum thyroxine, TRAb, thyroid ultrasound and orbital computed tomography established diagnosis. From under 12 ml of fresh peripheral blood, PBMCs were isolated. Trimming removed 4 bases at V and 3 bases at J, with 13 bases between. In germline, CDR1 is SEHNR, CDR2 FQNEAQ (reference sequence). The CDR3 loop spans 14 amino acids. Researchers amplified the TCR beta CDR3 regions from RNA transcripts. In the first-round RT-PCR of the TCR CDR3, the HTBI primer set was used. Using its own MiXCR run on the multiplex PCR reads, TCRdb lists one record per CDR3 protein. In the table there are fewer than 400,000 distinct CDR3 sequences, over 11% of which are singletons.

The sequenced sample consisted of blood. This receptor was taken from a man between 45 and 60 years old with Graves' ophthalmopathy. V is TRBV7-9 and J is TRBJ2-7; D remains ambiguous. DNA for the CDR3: TGTGCCAGCAGCTCCCACATGGGCGGCTACGAGCAGTACTTC. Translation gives CASSSHMGGYEQYF.